This TCR beta chain was captured by sequencing in a study of CD8+ T cells in alopecia areata. Between the trimmed V and J ends, which lost 5 bases and 1 base, there was a span of 14 bases. This CDR3 has 15 amino acids. The V gene's germline CDR1 is LNHNV and CDR2 YYDKDF (reference sequence). Reverse transcribed after extraction, RNA yielded cDNA as the sequencing template. TCRdb's table, derived via immunoSEQ multiplex PCR, lists solely in-frame clones and lacks some. The sample yields 200,000 to 250,000 clones, 50% to 60% seen once. Treatment indicated: oral pan-JAK inhibitor, 5-10 mg twice daily. The authors sorted CD4+ and CD8+ T cells from PBMCs. Study findings and constraints: Under tofacitinib, numerous expanded lesional clonotypes remained detectable in scalp and blood. Tofacitinib significantly decreased scalp clonality and expanded CD8+ clones among top 100.

Turning to this clone: No antigen is known for it.

The chain is built from TRBV15 and TRBJ1-2; possibly TRBD1 for D (5 bases). The sample here was CD4+ T cells sorted from blood, taken at week 4, from a patient treated with tofacitinib. This sequence originates from a human donor with alopecia areata. CDR3: CATSPQDTLNYGYTF. The CDR3 region has the DNA TGTGCCACCAGCCCCCAGGACACTCTTAACTATGGCTACACCTTC.